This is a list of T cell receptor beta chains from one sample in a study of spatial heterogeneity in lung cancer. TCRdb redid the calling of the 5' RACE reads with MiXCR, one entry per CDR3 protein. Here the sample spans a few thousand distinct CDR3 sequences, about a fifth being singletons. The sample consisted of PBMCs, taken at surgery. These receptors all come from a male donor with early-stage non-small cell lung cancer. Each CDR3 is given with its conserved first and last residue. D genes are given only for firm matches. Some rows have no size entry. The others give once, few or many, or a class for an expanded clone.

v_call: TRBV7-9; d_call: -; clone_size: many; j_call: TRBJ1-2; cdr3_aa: CASSLGGVYGYTF; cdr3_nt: TGTGCCAGCAGCTTAGGCGGGGTTTATGGCTACACCTTC
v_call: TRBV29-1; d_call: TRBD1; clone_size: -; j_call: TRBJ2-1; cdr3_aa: CSATWTGWNEQFF; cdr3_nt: TGCAGCGCTACTTGGACAGGGTGGAATGAGCAGTTCTTC
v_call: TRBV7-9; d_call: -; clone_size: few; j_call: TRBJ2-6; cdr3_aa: CASSPNSGANVLTF; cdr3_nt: TGTGCCAGCAGCCCGAACTCTGGGGCCAACGTCCTGACTTTC
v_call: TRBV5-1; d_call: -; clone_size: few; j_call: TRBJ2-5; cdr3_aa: CASFTGSETQYF; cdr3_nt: TGCGCCAGCTTTACAGGGTCGGAGACCCAGTACTTC
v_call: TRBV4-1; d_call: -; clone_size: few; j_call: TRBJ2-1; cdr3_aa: CASSLRASNEQFF; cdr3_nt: TGCGCCAGCAGCCTGAGGGCCTCAAATGAGCAGTTCTTC
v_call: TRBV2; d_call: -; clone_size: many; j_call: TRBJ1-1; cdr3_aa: CASSDSWGGGSEAFF; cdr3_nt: TGTGCCAGCAGTGACTCCTGGGGAGGCGGGTCAGAAGCTTTCTTT
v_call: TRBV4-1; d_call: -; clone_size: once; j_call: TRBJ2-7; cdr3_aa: CASSQVGTGTYEQYF; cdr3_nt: TGCGCCAGCAGCCAAGTGGGTACGGGTACGTACGAGCAGTACTTC
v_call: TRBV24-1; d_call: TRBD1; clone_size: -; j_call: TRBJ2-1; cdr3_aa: CATSDLPDRERGNEQFF; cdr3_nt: TGTGCCACCAGTGATTTGCCTGACAGGGAGCGCGGGAATGAGCAGTTCTTC
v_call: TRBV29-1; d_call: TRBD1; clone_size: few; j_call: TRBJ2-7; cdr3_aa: CSGRTGENYEQYF; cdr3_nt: TGCAGCGGCCGGACAGGGGAGAATTACGAGCAGTACTTC
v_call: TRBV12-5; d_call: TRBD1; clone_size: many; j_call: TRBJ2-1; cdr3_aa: CASGIRDRGYRPNEQFF; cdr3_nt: TGTGCTAGTGGTATCAGGGACAGGGGATACCGGCCGAATGAGCAGTTCTTC
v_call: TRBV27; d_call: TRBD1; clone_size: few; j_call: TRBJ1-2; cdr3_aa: CASSSGTGSKGYTF; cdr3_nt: TGTGCCAGCAGTTCCGGGACAGGTTCGAAAGGCTACACCTTC
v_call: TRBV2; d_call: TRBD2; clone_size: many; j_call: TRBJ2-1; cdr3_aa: CASSDQRENYNEQFF; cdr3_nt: TGTGCCAGCAGTGATCAGCGGGAGAACTACAATGAGCAGTTCTTC
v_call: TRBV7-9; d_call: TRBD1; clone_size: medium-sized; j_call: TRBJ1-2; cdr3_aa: CASSSGTDYGYTF; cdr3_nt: TGTGCCAGCAGCTCGGGGACAGACTATGGCTACACCTTC
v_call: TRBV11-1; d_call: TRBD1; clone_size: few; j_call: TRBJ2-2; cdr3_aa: CASSLTGVHTGELFF; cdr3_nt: TGTGCCAGCAGCCTGACAGGGGTCCACACCGGGGAGCTGTTTTTT
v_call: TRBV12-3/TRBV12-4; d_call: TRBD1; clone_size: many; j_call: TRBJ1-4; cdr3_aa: CASSPGQGTTNEKLFF; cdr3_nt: TGTGCCAGCAGTCCGGGACAGGGGACAACTAATGAAAAACTGTTTTTT
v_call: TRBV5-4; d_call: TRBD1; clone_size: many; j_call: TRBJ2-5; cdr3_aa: CASSTADRVDWAQYF; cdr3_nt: TGTGCCAGCAGCACGGCGGACAGGGTGGATTGGGCCCAGTACTTC
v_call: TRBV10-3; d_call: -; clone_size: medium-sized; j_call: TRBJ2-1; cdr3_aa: CAISGGGTYNEQFF; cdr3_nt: TGTGCCATCAGTGGGGGGGGCACCTACAATGAGCAGTTCTTC
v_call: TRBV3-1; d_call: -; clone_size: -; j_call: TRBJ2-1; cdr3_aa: CASSQDVPGRNGYNEQFF; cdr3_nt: TGTGCCAGCAGCCAAGATGTCCCCGGGAGAAACGGGTACAATGAGCAGTTCTTC